Listed below are T cell receptor beta chains from one sample, sequenced in a study of cytomegalovirus exposure and HLA in healthy donors. Assay: immunoSEQ multiplex PCR; the TCRdb copy retains only in-frame clones and omits some. The sample lists some 170,000 clones, 86% seen once, with 2.7% in the top ten. The sequencing sample was made of PBMCs. Receptors originate from a man in his late teens or twenties in good health and CMV-seropositive. CDR3s include the opening cysteine and the closing phenylalanine or tryptophan. The D gene is left open where the match is weak. Part of the rows lack a size; the others show once, few, many or a class for expanded clones.

TRBV4-1	TRBD1	TRBJ2-2	NA	CASSPGQGTGELFF	TGCGCCAGCAGCCCAGGACAGGGGACCGGGGAGCTGTTTTTT
TRBV18	TRBD1	TRBJ1-5	few	CASSPGQDQPQHF	TGTGCCAGCTCGCCGGGACAGGATCAGCCCCAGCATTTT
TRBV6-6	NA	TRBJ2-2	NA	CASSPLSTGELFF	TGTGCCAGCAGTCCCCTCAGCACCGGGGAGCTGTTTTTT
TRBV4-3	NA	TRBJ1-3	NA	CASSQDRAALQPGNTIYF	TGCGCCAGCAGCCAAGATAGAGCGGCACTTCAACCTGGAAACACCATATATTTT
TRBV6-6	NA	TRBJ1-2	NA	CASSYSYRLAADSYTF	TGTGCCAGCAGTTACTCCTACAGGTTAGCCGCGGATAGCTACACCTTC
TRBV7-2	NA	TRBJ2-7	NA	CASSPLSYEQYF	TGTGCCAGCAGCCCCCTCTCCTACGAGCAGTACTTC
TRBV7-2	NA	TRBJ2-1	few	CASSLERRGQFF	TGTGCCAGCAGCTTAGAGCGTCGGGGGCAGTTCTTC
TRBV18	NA	TRBJ2-4	NA	CASSIQGESANIQYF	TGTGCCAGCTCAATACAGGGAGAAAGTGCGAACATTCAGTACTTC
TRBV6-6	TRBD1	TRBJ1-4	NA	CASSYGTATTNEKLFF	TGTGCCAGCAGTTACGGGACAGCTACAACTAATGAAAAACTGTTTTTT
TRBV7-2	NA	TRBJ2-5	NA	CASSINRGGETQYF	TGTGCCAGCAGCATAAACAGGGGGGGAGAGACCCAGTACTTC
TRBV14	NA	TRBJ1-1	NA	CASSLRQQATEAFF	TGTGCCAGCAGCCTACGCCAACAAGCGACTGAAGCTTTCTTT
TRBV28	TRBD1	TRBJ1-2	NA	CASSLTQGAEYGYTF	TGTGCCAGCAGTTTAACACAGGGGGCGGAGTATGGCTACACCTTC
TRBV25-1	TRBD1	TRBJ1-1	NA	CASRDRQDTEAFF	TGTGCCAGCAGGGACAGGCAAGACACTGAAGCTTTCTTT
TRBV5-4	NA	TRBJ1-5	NA	CASSPTSTSNQPQHF	TGTGCCAGCAGTCCCACTTCTACTAGCAATCAGCCCCAGCATTTT
TRBV5-1	NA	TRBJ2-3	NA	CASSLGLGHNTQYF	TGCGCCAGCAGCTTGGGGCTAGGCCATAATACGCAGTATTTT
TRBV5-1	NA	TRBJ2-5	NA	CASSLNQETQYF	TGCGCCAGCAGCCTTAATCAAGAGACCCAGTACTTC
TRBV2	NA	TRBJ2-7	once	CASKSAFLSYEQYF	TGTGCCAGCAAGAGCGCGTTCCTCTCCTACGAGCAGTACTTC
TRBV6-5	NA	TRBJ2-7	NA	CASSFGGAYEQYF	TGTGCCAGCAGTTTTGGAGGAGCCTACGAGCAGTACTTC
TRBV7-2	TRBD1	TRBJ2-2	NA	CASSLSSLGQGVTGELFF	TGTGCCAGCAGCTTATCCAGCCTGGGACAGGGGGTCACCGGGGAGCTGTTTTTT
TRBV28	NA	TRBJ2-5	NA	CASSTLQGIGETQYF	TGTGCCAGCAGTACTCTGCAGGGGATAGGAGAGACCCAGTACTTC
TRBV10-3	TRBD1	TRBJ1-2	NA	CAIRDRGSQGGYTF	TGTGCCATCAGGGACAGGGGGTCCCAGGGTGGCTACACCTTC
TRBV29-1	TRBD2	TRBJ2-7	NA	CSVAHGGTGEQYF	TGCAGCGTTGCTCACGGGGGGACGGGCGAGCAGTACTTC
TRBV18	NA	TRBJ2-1	once	CASSPGASVSSYNEQFF	TGTGCCAGCTCACCTGGGGCTAGCGTAAGCTCCTACAATGAGCAGTTCTTC
TRBV7-9	NA	TRBJ1-1	NA	CASSPRVRNTEAFF	TGTGCCAGCAGCCCTCGGGTCCGGAACACTGAAGCTTTCTTT